Sequencing of this T cell receptor beta chain was carried out in a study of shared clonotypes between healthy human individuals (dated by TCRdb to the early 2020s). At the level of the whole study: The cohort included a few men and a couple of women between 18 and 49 years of age. For each donor, CD4 naive and CD4 memory were each given three plates, CD8 naive was given two plates, and CD8 memory was given one plate. To estimate repertoire size and how much clonotypes are shared between individuals, the study performed deep sequencing of blood TCR repertoires from 4 to 6 healthy adults. To increase sequencing depth and limit assay-specific biases, TCR repertoire library preparation and sequencing were carried out by different laboratories using diverse techniques. Between about 0.8 and 9 billion PBMCs per donor were obtained by leukapheresis. The paper as a whole reports these results and caveats: Across several donors, around 5% of naive CD4, more than 3% of naive CD8, under 2.5% of memory CD4, and 0.4% of memory CD8 clonotypes were shared. Only blood was sampled, and tissue TCR repertoires likely differ from those in blood. Naive subsets generally had larger estimated clonotype richness than memory subsets. Even with the large sequencing depth, rarefaction of the sorted-subset datasets indicated that sequencing was incomplete. Pairwise subsampling led to the expectation that sequencing depth would affect the degree of clonotype sharing among donors. Compared with non-shared clonotypes, the clonotypes found in all four sorted-subset donors had higher generation probabilities. The genetic and exposure-history diversity represented was limited by the small number of donors.

Worth noting for this clone: The antigen this receptor binds is unknown. No base quality information exists; no much larger clone differs at one position.

Using the deep immunoSEQ assay, TCR CDR3 regions were amplified from genomic DNA by multiplex PCR. For each cell subset, the extracted genomic DNA was distributed evenly across all wells of several immunoSEQ 96-well plates, and each plate served as one replicate. For sorted subsets, each replicate PCR was loaded with approximately 190 ng genomic DNA, equivalent to some 31,000 T cell genomes. The purified libraries were quantified using a Qubit 3.0 fluorometer, sized with a Bioanalyzer 2100, and then quantified again using the KAPA Library Quantification kit. A separate single-read 150-cycle Illumina NextSeq 550 flow cell was used to sequence each immunoSEQ 96-well plate. The paper's processing steps were these. Because the immunoSEQ output included only junctional sequences and no quality scores, the filtering could not be the same as the filtering used for full-length reads. To assign V/J genes and CDR3, sequences were annotated using PyIR, a Python wrapper for IgBLAST v1.9, with IMGT germline references. Reads were filtered out if the reads had weak V/J assignments (E-value above 1e-6), no CDR3, stop codons, out-of-frame junctions, or ambiguous translated residues. V3J clonotypes were defined as sequences sharing the same inferred V gene, J gene, and CDR3 amino acid sequence. Percentage overlap between repertoires was computed as shared unique clonotypes divided by the size of the smaller repertoire. RTK rarefaction, the Chao1 estimator, and Recon v2.1 estimates of unobserved clonotypes were used to assess repertoire richness. Generation probabilities for all TCRbeta clonotypes obtained by the gDNA method from several donors were computed using OLGA. The table comes from immuneACCESS by way of TCRdb, which keeps in-frame sequences with V and J called. Part of the clones is missing from these tables; in studies checked, under half for an unresolved V gene and the rest for unknown reasons. Clone size and V and J calls were adopted from that table, with D and trimming inferred from the DNA. The sample table records some 1,400,000 clones; roughly 96% of these occur just once. The ten largest clones take up roughly 1.2% of the sample.

The donors were healthy, HIV-negative adults with no recently reported acute infections or vaccinations. Every donor was a Caucasian adult residing in Nashville, Tennessee, USA. CD4+ T cells were enriched through magnetic negative selection, after which naive cells were positively selected on CD45RA and the remaining negative fraction served as the memory subset. Blood was collected by leukapheresis, and PBMCs were isolated by Ficoll-Histopaque density gradient centrifugation and then cryopreserved in liquid nitrogen vapor phase. Analytical flow cytometry was used to check the purity and quantity of every magnetically sorted T cell population. Genomic DNA was isolated from each sorted fraction and quantified by UV absorbance on a Nanodrop 2000c. The germline V gene encodes CDR1 MGHRA and CDR2 YSYEKL. Counted from cysteine to phenylalanine, this CDR3 has 17 amino acids. Only the CDR3 part of the read is kept: 51 bases, read in frame from the first base. After removal of 2 bases from V and 2 bases from J, the junction retains 11 bases not matched to a gene.

The sequence was collected from a man in his thirties or forties in good health. The rearrangement combines TRBV4-1 with TRBJ2-7, and 8 junction bases match TRBD1. Sequenced material: naive CD4+ T cells sorted from blood. Sample cell subset or site, as interpreted from the label and publication: CD45RA+ positively selected. DNA sequence: TGCGCCAGCAGCCAACGTACGGTACAGGGGGTTGCCTACGAGCAGTACTTC. This is translated as CASSQRTVQGVAYEQYF.